Described below is a single T cell receptor (beta chain) sequence and its context. The data derive from a study of PD-1 blockade in classical Hodgkin lymphoma. Germline V gene data show CDR1 as SGDLS and CDR2 as YYNGEE. The CDR3 loop spans 14 amino acids. V trimming: 3 bases; J trimming: 4 bases; junction bases outside the gene matches: 1. After autologous stem cell transplantation all patients relapsed, and prior brentuximab vedotin exposure differed between cohorts. Repertoires were generated with immunoSEQ multiplex PCR, while TCRdb's copy carries only in-frame clones and drops some. The table lists 14,000 to 15,000 clones, 65% to 85% of them singletons.

The rearrangement uses TRBV9 and TRBJ1-6; 7 bases agree with TRBD1. The clonotype comes from a human donor with classical Hodgkin lymphoma. The source was peripheral blood mononuclear cells (PBMCs), collected before the second cycle of nivolumab. CDR3 region: CASSAQGYNSPLHF. The CDR3 nucleotides are TGTGCCAGCAGCGCACAGGGGTATAATTCACCCCTCCACTTT.